What follows are 23 T cell receptor beta chains derived from one specimen sequenced in a study of monozygotic twins with inflammatory bowel disease. For each CDR3 protein, TCRdb gives one entry from its re-call of the 5' RACE reads, without DNA. This table lists approximately 380,000 distinct CDR3 sequences. The sequencing input was blood. Every receptor here comes from a human donor with ulcerative colitis or Crohn's disease, or a healthy co-twin of an affected twin (not recorded which).

The chain is built from TRBV5-1 and TRBJ2-4; TCRdb lists TRBD1, though no DNA is available to test this call. Germline-derived CDR1 and CDR2 are SGHRS and YFSETQ. The CDR3 loop spans 14 amino acids. CDR3: CASSLDRGTDIQYF.

The genes are TRBV9 and TRBJ2-2; absent DNA, TCRdb's TRBD1 call cannot be checked. Germline V gene data show CDR1 as SGDLS and CDR2 as YYNGEE. This CDR3 contains 14 residues. CDR3 sequence: CASRDMENTGELFF. The whole variable domain, filled in from reference TRBV9 and TRBJ2-2, reads DSGVTQTPKHLITATGQRVTLRCSPRSGDLSVYWYQQSLDQGLQFLIQYYNGEERAKGNILERFSAQQFPDLHSELNLSSLELGDSALYFCASRDMENTGELFFGEGSRLTVL.

The genes are TRBV29-1 and TRBJ2-7; TCRdb designates TRBD1, a call that cannot be tested without DNA. Germline V gene sequence: CDR1 SQVTM, CDR2 ANQGSEA. The CDR3 loop spans 12 amino acids. This CDR3 is CSVGDGHYEQYF.

The rearrangement uses TRBV4-1 and TRBJ1-2; TCRdb names TRBD1, which stays unverified in the absence of DNA. The CDR3 has 13 residues. Germline CDR1 and CDR2: MGHRA and YSYEKL. CDR3: CASSQVGGDGYTF.

The CDR3 loop reads CASSPVLGRNYGYTF. The chain carries TRBV7-9 and TRBJ1-2. This CDR3 comprises 15 residues. The germline V gene has CDR1 SEHNR and CDR2 FQNEAQ (reference sequence).

The chain links TRBV18 to TRBJ2-6; TCRdb calls TRBD2, which cannot be checked without DNA. CDR1 is KGHSH and CDR2 is LQKENI in the germline V gene. CDR3 length equals 18 residues. The CDR3: CASSSSTSGGSGANVLTF.

The chain couples TRBV5-1 to TRBJ1-3; TCRdb calls TRBD1, which cannot be checked without DNA. The CDR3 has 15 amino acids. CDR1 and CDR2 (germline): SGHRS, YFSETQ. Here the CDR3 reads CASSSGQFSGNTIYF.

V is TRBV20-1 and J is TRBJ1-1; TCRdb lists TRBD1, though no DNA is available to test this call. Germline-derived CDR1 and CDR2 are DFQATT and SNEGSKA (reference sequence). The CDR3 runs 14 residues. This chain's CDR3 is CSARQGTMNTEAFF.

The chain carries TRBV28 and TRBJ2-2; TCRdb picks TRBD1, but there is no DNA to check that call. The length of the CDR3 is 16 residues. CDR1 and CDR2 (germline): MDHEN, SYDVKM. This chain's CDR3 is CASRGQGAVNTGELFF.

The V call is TRBV4-1, the J call TRBJ1-1; the D call from TCRdb, TRBD1, cannot be confirmed without DNA. CDR3 length: 16 residues. From germline, CDR1 is MGHRA and CDR2 YSYEKL. Here the CDR3 reads CASSQDWAGTNTEAFF.

V usage is TRBV12-3 or TRBV12-4 and J usage is TRBJ2-1; the TRBD1 assignment by TCRdb is unverifiable without DNA. This CDR3 spans 16 amino acids. The CDR3 spells CASSPRGGQRNNEQFF.

The V call is TRBV5-1, the J call TRBJ1-1; checking the TCRdb D call of TRBD1 is not possible without DNA. Looked up from germline, CDR1 is SGHRS and CDR2 is YFSETQ. The CDR3 totals 15 residues. The CDR3 loop is CASSLVGGQLTEAFF.

This chain uses TRBV12-3 or TRBV12-4 with TRBJ2-1; without DNA, the TCRdb call of TRBD2 cannot be checked. The CDR3 has 15 amino acids. The CDR3 loop is CASTSPGLAGNEQFF.

The chain combines TRBV7-2 with TRBJ2-1; the D gene TCRdb calls, TRBD1, cannot be checked with no DNA. Germline V CDR1 and CDR2: SGHTA, FQGNSA. This CDR3 region has 16 residues. The CDR3 loop reads CASSLVRQGASNEQFF. Together with reference TRBV7-2 and TRBJ2-1, the CDR3 gives the full variable domain: GAGVSQSPSNKVTEKGKDVELRCDPISGHTALYWYRQSLGQGLEFLIYFQGNSAPDKSGLPSDRFSAERTGGSVSTLTIQRTQQEDSAVYLCASSLVRQGASNEQFFGPGTRLTVL.

The rearrangement links TRBV10-3 to TRBJ1-5; TCRdb indicates TRBD1, and absent DNA this call remains unverified. The CDR3 has 17 residues. Per germline, CDR1 ENHRY and CDR2 SYGVKD. The CDR3: CAISEGEQGTGNQPQHF.

This sequence joins TRBV5-4 and TRBJ2-5; TCRdb reports TRBD1, a call that lacks DNA to check it against. The CDR3 consists of 14 residues. CDR1 SGHNT and CDR2 YYREEE come from the germline V gene (reference sequence). The CDR3 spells CASSSPGELETQYF.

The chain joins TRBV5-1 to TRBJ2-4; TCRdb's D call of TRBD2 is untestable without DNA. CDR3 size: 14 residues. Germline V gives CDR1 SGHRS, CDR2 YFSETQ. The CDR3 here is CASSSNTGGNIQYF.

The chain couples TRBV6-1 to TRBJ1-6. The CDR3 spans 17 residues. Per germline, CDR1 MNHNS and CDR2 SASEGT. The CDR3 region is CASSHMPGDYLNSPLHF.

The chain employs TRBV6-1 and TRBJ2-1; TCRdb's D call of TRBD1 is untestable without DNA. The CDR3 extends over 15 amino acids. CDR1 is MNHNS, CDR2 SASEGT, per germline. The CDR3 is CASRPFRGPYNEQFF.

The V and J genes are TRBV10-3 and TRBJ2-3; TCRdb's assignment of TRBD2 cannot be checked, as there is no DNA. The germline V gene encodes CDR1 ENHRY and CDR2 SYGVKD. CDR3 length: 14 residues. The CDR3 sequence is CAIRTSGDTDTQYF.

Here the CDR3 reads CSARRTSGGSNEQFF. This chain joins TRBV20-1 and TRBJ2-1; without DNA, the TCRdb call of TRBD2 cannot be checked. The length of the CDR3 is 15 residues. CDR1 and CDR2 (germline): DFQATT, SNEGSKA (reference sequence).

The chain links TRBV5-1 to TRBJ1-1; absent DNA, TCRdb's TRBD1 call cannot be checked. CDR1 SGHRS and CDR2 YFSETQ come from the germline V gene. This CDR3 contains 15 residues. CDR3 region: CASSLAAGGPTEAFF.

The chain has TRBV4-3 and TRBJ1-2; TCRdb returns TRBD1, unconfirmable since there is no DNA. Germline assignment: CDR1 LGHNA and CDR2 YSLEER. This CDR3 is 14 amino acids long. CDR3 amino acids: CASSQAGQPKGYTF.